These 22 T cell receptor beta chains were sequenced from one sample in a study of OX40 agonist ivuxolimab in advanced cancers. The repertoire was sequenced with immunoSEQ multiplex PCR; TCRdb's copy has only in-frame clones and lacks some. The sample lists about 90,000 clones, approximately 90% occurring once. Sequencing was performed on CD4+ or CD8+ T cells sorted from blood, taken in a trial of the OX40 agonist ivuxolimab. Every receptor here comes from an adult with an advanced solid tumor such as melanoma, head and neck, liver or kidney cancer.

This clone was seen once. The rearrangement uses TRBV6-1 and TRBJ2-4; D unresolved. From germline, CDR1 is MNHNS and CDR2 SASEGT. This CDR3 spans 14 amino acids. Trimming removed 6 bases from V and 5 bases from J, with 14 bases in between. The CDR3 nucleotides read TGTGCCAGCAGCGTTGGTGGCAGCCAAAACATTCAGTACTTC. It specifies CASSVGGSQNIQYF.

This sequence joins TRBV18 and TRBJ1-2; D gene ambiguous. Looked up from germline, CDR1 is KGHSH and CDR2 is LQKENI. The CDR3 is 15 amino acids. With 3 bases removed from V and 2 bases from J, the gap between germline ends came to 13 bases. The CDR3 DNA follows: TGTGCCAGCTCACCGACTGTTCTTAGCAACTATGGCTACACCTTC. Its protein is CASSPTVLSNYGYTF. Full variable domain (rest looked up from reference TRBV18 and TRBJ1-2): NAGVMQNPRHLVRRRGQEARLRCSPMKGHSHVYWYRQLPEEGLKFMVYLQKENIIDESGMPKERFSAEFPKEGPSILRIQQVVRGDSAAYFCASSPTVLSNYGYTFGSGTRLTVV.

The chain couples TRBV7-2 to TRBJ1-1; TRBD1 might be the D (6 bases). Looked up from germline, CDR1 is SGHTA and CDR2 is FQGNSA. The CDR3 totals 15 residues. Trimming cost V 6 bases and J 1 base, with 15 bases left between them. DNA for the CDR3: TGTGCCAGCAGAAAGTCGGGGGCCGCGAACACTGAAGCTTTCTTT. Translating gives CASRKSGAANTEAFF.

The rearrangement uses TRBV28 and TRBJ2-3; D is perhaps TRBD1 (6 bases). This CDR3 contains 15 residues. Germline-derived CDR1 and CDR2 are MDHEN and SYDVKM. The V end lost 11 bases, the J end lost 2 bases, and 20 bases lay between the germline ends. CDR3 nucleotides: TGTGCCTTGTCCACAAACAGGGTCCCCACAGATACGCAGTATTTT. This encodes CALSTNRVPTDTQYF.

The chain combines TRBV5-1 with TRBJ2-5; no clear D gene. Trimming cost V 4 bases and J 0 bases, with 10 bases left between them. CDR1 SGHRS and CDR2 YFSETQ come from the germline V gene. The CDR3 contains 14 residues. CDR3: CASSQEVNQETQYF. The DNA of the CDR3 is TGCGCCAGCAGCCAAGAAGTCAACCAAGAGACCCAGTACTTC.

For the CDR3, the DNA is TGTGCCAGCAGCCCGGGACTCTCGTTTGGCAATGAGCAGTTCTTC. Translated, it gives CASSPGLSFGNEQFF. The genes are TRBV5-4 and TRBJ2-1; possibly TRBD2 for D (6 bases). Germline V gives CDR1 SGHNT, CDR2 YYREEE (reference sequence). Trimming removed 4 bases from V and 6 bases from J, with 17 bases in between. This CDR3 spans 15 amino acids.

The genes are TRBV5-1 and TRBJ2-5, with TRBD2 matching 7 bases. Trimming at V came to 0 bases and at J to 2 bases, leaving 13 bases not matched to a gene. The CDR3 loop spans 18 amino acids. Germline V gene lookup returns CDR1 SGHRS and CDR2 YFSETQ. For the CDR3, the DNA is TGCGCCAGCAGCTTGGGGGCCTTTAGCGGGCTAGTACAAGAGACCCAGTACTTC. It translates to CASSLGAFSGLVQETQYF.

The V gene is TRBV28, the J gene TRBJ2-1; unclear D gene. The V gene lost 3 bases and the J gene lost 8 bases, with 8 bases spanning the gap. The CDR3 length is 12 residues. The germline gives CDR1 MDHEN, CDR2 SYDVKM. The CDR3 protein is CASSLWRDEQFF. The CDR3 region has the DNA TGTGCCAGCAGTTTGTGGCGCGATGAGCAGTTCTTC.

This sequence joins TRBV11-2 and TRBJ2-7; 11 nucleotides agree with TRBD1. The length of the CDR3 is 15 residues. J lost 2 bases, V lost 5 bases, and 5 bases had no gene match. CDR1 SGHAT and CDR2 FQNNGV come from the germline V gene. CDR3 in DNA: TGTGCCAGCAGCGCAGGACAGGGGGCTCCCTACGAGCAGTACTTC. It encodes CASSAGQGAPYEQYF.

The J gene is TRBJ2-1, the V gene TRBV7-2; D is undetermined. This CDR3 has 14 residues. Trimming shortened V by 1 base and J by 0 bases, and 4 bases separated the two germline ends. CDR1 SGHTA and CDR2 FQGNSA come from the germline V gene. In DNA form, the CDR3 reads TGTGCCAGCAGCTTAGACAGCTCCTACAATGAGCAGTTCTTC. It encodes CASSLDSSYNEQFF. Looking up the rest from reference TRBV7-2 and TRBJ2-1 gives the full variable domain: GAGVSQSPSNKVTEKGKDVELRCDPISGHTALYWYRQSLGQGLEFLIYFQGNSAPDKSGLPSDRFSAERTGGSVSTLTIQRTQQEDSAVYLCASSLDSSYNEQFFGPGTRLTVL.

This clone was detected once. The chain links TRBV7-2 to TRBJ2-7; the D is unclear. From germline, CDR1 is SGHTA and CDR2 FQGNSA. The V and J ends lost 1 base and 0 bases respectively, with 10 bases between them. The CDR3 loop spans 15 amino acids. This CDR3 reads CASSLVGGSSYEQYF. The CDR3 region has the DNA TGTGCCAGCAGCTTAGTAGGTGGAAGCTCCTACGAGCAGTACTTC.

The chain's CDR3 is CASSVEERGKSTDTQYF. CDR3 in DNA: TGTGCCAGCAGCGTAGAGGAACGGGGTAAAAGCACAGATACGCAGTATTTT. The J gene is TRBJ2-3, the V gene TRBV9; D possibly corresponds to TRBD2 (5 bases). Germline CDR1 and CDR2: SGDLS and YYNGEE. There are 17 residues in the CDR3. The V gene lost 0 bases and the J gene lost 0 bases, with 14 bases spanning the gap.

The CDR3 reads CASSLDNANTGELFF. The DNA of the CDR3 is TGTGCCAGCAGCTTAGACAACGCGAACACCGGGGAGCTGTTTTTT. The chain employs TRBV7-9 and TRBJ2-2; D gene uncertain. Germline V gene sequence: CDR1 SEHNR, CDR2 FQNEAQ (reference sequence). The ends were cut back, 1 base at V and 0 bases at J, with 6 bases in the middle. The CDR3 is made up of 15 amino acids.

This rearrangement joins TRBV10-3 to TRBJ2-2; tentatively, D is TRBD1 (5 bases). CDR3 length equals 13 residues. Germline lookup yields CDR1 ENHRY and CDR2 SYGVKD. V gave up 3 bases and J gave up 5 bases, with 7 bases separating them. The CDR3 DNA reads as TGTGCCATCAGTGACTCAGGGACCGGGGAGCTGTTTTTT. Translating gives CAISDSGTGELFF.

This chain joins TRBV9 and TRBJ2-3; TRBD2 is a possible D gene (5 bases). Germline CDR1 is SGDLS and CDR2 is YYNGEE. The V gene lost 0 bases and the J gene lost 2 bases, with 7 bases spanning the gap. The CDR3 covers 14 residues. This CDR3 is CASSVAGNTDTQYF. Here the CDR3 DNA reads TGTGCCAGCAGCGTAGCGGGAAACACAGATACGCAGTATTTT.

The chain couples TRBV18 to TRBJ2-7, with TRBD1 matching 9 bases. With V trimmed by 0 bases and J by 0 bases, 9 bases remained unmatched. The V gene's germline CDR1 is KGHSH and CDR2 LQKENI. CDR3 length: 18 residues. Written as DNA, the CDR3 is TGTGCCAGCTCACCACCATGGACAGGGGCCCCGAGCTCCTACGAGCAGTACTTC. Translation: CASSPPWTGAPSSYEQYF.

The CDR3 coding sequence is TGCGCCAGCAGCTCCCCGGCGAACAAAGAGACCCAGTACTTC. Its translation: CASSSPANKETQYF. The V call is TRBV5-1, the J call TRBJ2-5; D is ambiguous. CDR1 SGHRS and CDR2 YFSETQ come from the germline V gene. The CDR3 is 14 amino acids. Deletions cut 3 bases from V and 3 bases from J, with 12 bases between. The full variable domain, completed using reference TRBV5-1 and TRBJ2-5, is KAGVTQTPRYLIKTRGQQVTLSCSPISGHRSVSWYQQTPGQGLQFLFEYFSETQRNKGNFPGRFSGRQFSNSRSEMNVSTLELGDSALYLCASSSPANKETQYFGPGTRLLVL.

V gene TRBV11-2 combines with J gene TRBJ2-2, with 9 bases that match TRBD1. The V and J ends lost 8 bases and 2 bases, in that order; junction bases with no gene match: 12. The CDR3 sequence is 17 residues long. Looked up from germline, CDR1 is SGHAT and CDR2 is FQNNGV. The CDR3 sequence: CASSYRRGQGNTGELFF. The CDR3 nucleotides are TGTGCCAGCTCTTACCGTCGGGGACAGGGTAACACCGGGGAGCTGTTTTTT.

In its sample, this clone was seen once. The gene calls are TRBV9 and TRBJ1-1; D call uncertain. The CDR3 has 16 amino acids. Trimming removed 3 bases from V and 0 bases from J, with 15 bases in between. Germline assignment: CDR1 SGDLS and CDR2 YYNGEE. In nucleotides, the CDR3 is TGTGCCAGCAGCGGAGGAGCATCTGGCATGAACACTGAAGCTTTCTTT. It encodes CASSGGASGMNTEAFF.

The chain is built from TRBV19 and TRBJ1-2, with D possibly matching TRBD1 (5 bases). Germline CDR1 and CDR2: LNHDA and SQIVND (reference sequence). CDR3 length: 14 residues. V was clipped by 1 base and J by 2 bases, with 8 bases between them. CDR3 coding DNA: TGTGCCAGTAGTATAGGGAGGACAAACTATGGCTACACCTTC. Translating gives CASSIGRTNYGYTF.

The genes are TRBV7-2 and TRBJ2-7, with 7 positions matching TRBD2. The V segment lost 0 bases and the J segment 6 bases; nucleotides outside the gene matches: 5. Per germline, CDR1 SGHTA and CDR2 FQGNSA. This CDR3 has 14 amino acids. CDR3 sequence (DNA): TGTGCCAGCAGCTTAGCGGCGGGAGCCGGCGAGCAGTACTTC. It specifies CASSLAAGAGEQYF.

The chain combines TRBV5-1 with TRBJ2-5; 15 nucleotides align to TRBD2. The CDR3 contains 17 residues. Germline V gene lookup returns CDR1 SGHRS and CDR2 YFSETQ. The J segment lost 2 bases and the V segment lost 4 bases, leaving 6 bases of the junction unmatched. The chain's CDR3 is CASSVGLAGGGQETQYF. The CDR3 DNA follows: TGCGCCAGCAGCGTCGGACTAGCGGGAGGGGGTCAAGAGACCCAGTACTTC.